This T cell receptor beta chain was documented in a study of T-cell reconstitution after alpha-beta-depleted transplantation in children. Overall study findings and caveats: Once a year had passed after transplant, T-cell counts and diversity came mostly from newly produced T cells. Surviving recipient T cells and thymic progenitors produced the high day-60 TCRbeta diversity seen in some patients.

About this clonotype itself: Antigen: not known.

TCRbeta library preparation incorporated unique molecular identifiers. TCRdb redid the calling of the PCR reads with MiXCR, one entry per CDR3 protein. Among about 830,000 distinct CDR3 sequences, 15% to 20% were seen once, and the ten largest hold about 4.6%. Losses at the gene ends were 3 bases for V and 1 base for J; bases not matched to a gene: 8. Per the germline V gene, CDR1 is MGHRA and CDR2 is YSYEKL. The CDR3 has 17 residues. This TCR was sampled from a male patient aged 10 to 17 who had a stem cell transplant for acute lymphoblastic leukemia, so the T cells may come from the graft donor. The chain links TRBV4-1 to TRBJ2-1, with 8 nucleotides matching TRBD2. Specimen: PBMCs, mostly from graft donor cells, collected 360 days after TCRalphabeta/CD19-depleted stem cell transplant. In DNA, the CDR3 is TGCGCCAGCAGCCAGGAGGTAGCGGGACCTTCCTACAATGAGCAGTTCTTC. Its translation is CASSQEVAGPSYNEQFF.